This TCR beta chain was retrieved from a study of blood T cell repertoires in COVID-19. Study-level background: In each case, the material was cDNA or gDNA derived from T cells, B-cell-depleted T cells, or PBMCs.

Per germline, CDR1 SEHNR and CDR2 FQNEAQ (reference sequence). V shed 3 bases and J shed 5 bases, with 13 bases lying between them. The CDR3 consists of 14 residues. Sequenced by immunoSEQ multiplex PCR; TCRdb stores in-frame clones only, minus some. Here the sample spans about 82,000 clones, under 80% being singletons. Material: peripheral blood. The chain recombines TRBV7-9 with TRBJ2-5; the D gene is possibly TRBD1 (5 bases). This TCR derives from a man aged 55 to 70 with COVID-19, enrolled during active disease. The CDR3 spells CASSFSQGWETQYF. The CDR3 coding sequence is TGTGCCAGCAGCTTCAGTCAGGGCTGGGAGACCCAGTACTTC.